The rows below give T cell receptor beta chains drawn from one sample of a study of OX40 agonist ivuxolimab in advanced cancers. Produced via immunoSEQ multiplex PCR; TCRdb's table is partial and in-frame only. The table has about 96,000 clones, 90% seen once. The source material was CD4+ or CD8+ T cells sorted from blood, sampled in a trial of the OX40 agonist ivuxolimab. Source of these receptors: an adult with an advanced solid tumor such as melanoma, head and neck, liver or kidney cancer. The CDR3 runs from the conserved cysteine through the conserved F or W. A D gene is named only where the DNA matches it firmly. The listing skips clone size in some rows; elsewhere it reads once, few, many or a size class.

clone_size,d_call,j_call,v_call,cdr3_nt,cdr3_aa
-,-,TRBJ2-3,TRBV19,TGTGCCAGTAGCCCTCAGGGACGCCGTGGCACAGATACGCAGTATTTT,CASSPQGRRGTDTQYF
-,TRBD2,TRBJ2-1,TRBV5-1,TGCGCCAGCAGCAGGGCCGGGACCTTTGCGGGAGTCCAATTCTTC,CASSRAGTFAGVQFF
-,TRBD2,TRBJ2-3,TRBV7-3,TGTGCCAGCAGCTTAGGACTAGGGGTGGATACGCAGTATTTT,CASSLGLGVDTQYF
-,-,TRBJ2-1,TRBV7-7,TGTGCTAGCAGCCCAGACTCCCGCGGCAATGAGCAGTTCTTC,CASSPDSRGNEQFF
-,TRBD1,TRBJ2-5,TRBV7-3,TGTGCCAGCAGCTTGGGACAGGGACAGACCCAGTACTTC,CASSLGQGQTQYF
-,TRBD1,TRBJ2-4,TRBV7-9,TGTGCCAGCATGCCCGGCGCCCCGGGACAGGAGAAAAACATTCAGTACTTC,CASMPGAPGQEKNIQYF
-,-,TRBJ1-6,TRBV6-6,TGTGCCAGCAGTTACGGAGGGGCTAATTCACCCCTCCACTTT,CASSYGGANSPLHF
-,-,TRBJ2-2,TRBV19,TGTGCCAGTAGTATAAGACGGCCACCGAACACCGGGGAGCTGTTTTTT,CASSIRRPPNTGELFF
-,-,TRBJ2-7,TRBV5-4,TGTGCCAGCAGCTGGAGGGACGAGCAGTACTTC,CASSWRDEQYF
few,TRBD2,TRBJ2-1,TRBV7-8,TGTGCCAGCAGCTTGCCCCGGAGGCTAGCGGTGTACAATGAGCAGTTCTTC,CASSLPRRLAVYNEQFF
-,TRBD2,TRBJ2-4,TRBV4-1,TGCGCCAGCAGCCCCACTAGCGGACCTAGCGAGCTAGCCAAAAACATTCAGTACTTC,CASSPTSGPSELAKNIQYF
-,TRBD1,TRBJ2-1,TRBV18,TGTGCCAGCTCACCAAGTTTAATAGGACAGGGCGCAAACAATGAGCAGTTCTTC,CASSPSLIGQGANNEQFF
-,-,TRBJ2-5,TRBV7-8,TGTGCCAGCAGCTTAGGCAGACAGCTCCCAGAGACCCAGTACTTC,CASSLGRQLPETQYF
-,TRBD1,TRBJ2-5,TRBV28,TGTGCCAGCAGTCCGTCACAGGGGGCATTTGAGACCCAGTACTTC,CASSPSQGAFETQYF
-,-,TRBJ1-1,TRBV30,TGTGCCTGGAGGGGAGTGGAAGAAGCTTTCTTT,CAWRGVEEAFF
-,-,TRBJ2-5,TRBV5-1,TGCGCCAGCAGCCTCGACCCGGGGAAGACCCAGTACTTC,CASSLDPGKTQYF
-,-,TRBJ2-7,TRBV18,TGTGCCAGCTCACGAGCGGGACAGGACCTCTCCGAGCAGTACTTC,CASSRAGQDLSEQYF
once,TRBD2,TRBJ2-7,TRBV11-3,TGTGCCAGCAGCTTGCATTCTACCGGGACTAGCGGGGGATACTACGAGCAGTACTTC,CASSLHSTGTSGGYYEQYF
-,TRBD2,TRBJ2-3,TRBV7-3,TGTGCCAGCAGCTCCCCGGGGGGCGGGAGGGCCTTAGATACGCAGTATTTT,CASSSPGGGRALDTQYF
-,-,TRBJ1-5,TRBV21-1,TGTGCCAGCAGCAAAAGCAGGACAGGGTCGGGGCAGCCCCAGCATTTT,CASSKSRTGSGQPQHF
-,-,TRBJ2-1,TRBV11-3,TGTGCCAGCAGCTTAGTGATGGCGGGAGAGCAGTTCTTC,CASSLVMAGEQFF
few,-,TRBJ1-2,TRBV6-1,TGTGCCAGCAGGGAATCAGGGTCTCTTGGCTACACCTTC,CASRESGSLGYTF
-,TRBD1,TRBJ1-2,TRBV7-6,TGTGCCAGCAGCTTAGGGCCCTACAGGGGTGATGGCTACACCTTC,CASSLGPYRGDGYTF
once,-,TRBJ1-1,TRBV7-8,TGTGCCAGCAGCTTAGAGGGTAGGGTTGGGGCTGAAGCTTTCTTT,CASSLEGRVGAEAFF
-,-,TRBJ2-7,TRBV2,TGTGCCAGCAAAACGGGGGGGACAGGGTCCTACGAGCAGTACTTC,CASKTGGTGSYEQYF
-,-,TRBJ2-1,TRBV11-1,TGTGCCAGCAGCTTCGGTGTTGTCAATGAGCAGTTCTTC,CASSFGVVNEQFF
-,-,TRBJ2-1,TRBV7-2,TGTGCCAGCAGCTTAGAAGGACACAGCAATGAGCAGTTCTTC,CASSLEGHSNEQFF
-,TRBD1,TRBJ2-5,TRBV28,TGTGCCAGCAGTTCGGATCGGACAGGGTGGGGGGAGACCCAGTACTTC,CASSSDRTGWGETQYF
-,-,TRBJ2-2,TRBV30,TGTGCCTGGAGTGTAGATGGCAGGGGAGGCCCCGGGAAGCTGTTTTTT,CAWSVDGRGGPGKLFF
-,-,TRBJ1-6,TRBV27,TGTGCCAGCAGTTTATCAACGACCTATAATTCACCCCTCCACTTT,CASSLSTTYNSPLHF
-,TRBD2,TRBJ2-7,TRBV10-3,TGTGCCATCAGGGGACTAGCGGGACGGGAAAACGAGCAGTACTTC,CAIRGLAGRENEQYF
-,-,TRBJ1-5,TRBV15,TGTGCCACCAGCAGAGTCGGCAGGACTAGCAATCAGCCCCAGCATTTT,CATSRVGRTSNQPQHF
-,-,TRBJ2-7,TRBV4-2,TGTGCCAGCAGCCATGATCCATACTACGAGCAGTACTTC,CASSHDPYYEQYF
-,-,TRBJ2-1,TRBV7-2,TGTGCCAGCAGCCTAAGACAGGGCGGGAGCTGGGGCGCTCTCGATAAGCAGTTCTTC,CASSLRQGGSWGALDKQFF
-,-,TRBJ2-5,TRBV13,TGTGCCAGCAGCTATCTATCGGGGGCACAAGAGACCCAGTACTTC,CASSYLSGAQETQYF
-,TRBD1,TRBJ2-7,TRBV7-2,TGTGCCAGCAGCAACCCCACAGGGGGCCGCAACGAGCAGTACTTC,CASSNPTGGRNEQYF
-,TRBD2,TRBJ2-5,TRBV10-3,TGTGCCGTCTCGGGGGGGGACCAAGAGACCCAGTACTTC,CAVSGGDQETQYF
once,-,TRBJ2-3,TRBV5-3,TGTGCCAGAAGCTCCGCAGATACGCAGTATTTT,CARSSADTQYF
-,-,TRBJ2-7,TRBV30,TGTGCCTGGAGTGCTCTGCCGGGTAGGTACGAGCAGTACTTC,CAWSALPGRYEQYF
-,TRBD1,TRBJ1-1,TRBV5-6,TGTGCCAGCAGCACCGGGACAGGGGGGCCGGGCACTGAAGCTTTCTTT,CASSTGTGGPGTEAFF
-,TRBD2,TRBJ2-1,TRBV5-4,TGTGCCAGCAGCCTCGGGCTAGCGGGACAGCCTCCAAGATCCAATCAGTTCTTC,CASSLGLAGQPPRSNQFF
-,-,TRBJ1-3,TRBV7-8,TGTGCCAGCAGCTTAGCAGGGGCGGGTGGAAACACCATATATTTT,CASSLAGAGGNTIYF
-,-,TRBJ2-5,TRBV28,TGTGCCAGCAGTTTGACAGACCGTGCTAACGTTATTTTGAAGACCCAGTACTTC,CASSLTDRANVILKTQYF
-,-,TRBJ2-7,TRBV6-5,TGTGCCAGCAGTTACTCAGGGGACTACGAGCAGTACTTC,CASSYSGDYEQYF
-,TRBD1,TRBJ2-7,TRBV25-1,TGTGCCAGCAAGAGACGACAGGGGGACTCCTACGAGCAGTACTTC,CASKRRQGDSYEQYF
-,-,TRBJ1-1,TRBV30,TGTGCCTGGGCACAGGGTCGGAGCTATAACACTGAAGCTTTCTTT,CAWAQGRSYNTEAFF
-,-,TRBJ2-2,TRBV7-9,TGTGCCAGCAGCTTTTTACAGGGCCGAACCACCGGGGAGCTGTTTTTT,CASSFLQGRTTGELFF
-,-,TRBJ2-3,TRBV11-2,TGTGCCAGCAGCTTAGCGGCCCCTAGCACAGATACGCAGTATTTT,CASSLAAPSTDTQYF
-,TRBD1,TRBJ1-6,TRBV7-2,TGTGCCAGCCGGGACAGCAGCTCCTATAATTCACCCCTCCACTTT,CASRDSSSYNSPLHF
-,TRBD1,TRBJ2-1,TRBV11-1,TGTGCCAGCAGTGAATACAGGGGTAATAGCGACAATGAGCAGTTCTTC,CASSEYRGNSDNEQFF
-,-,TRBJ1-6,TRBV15,TGTGCCACCAGCATAATGGGACCCGGCTCACCCCTCCACTTT,CATSIMGPGSPLHF
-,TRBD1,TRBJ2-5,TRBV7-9,TGTGCCAGCAGCAACACCCCGACAGGGGGTAGGGAGACCCAGTACTTC,CASSNTPTGGRETQYF
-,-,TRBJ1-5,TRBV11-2,TGTGCCAGCAGCTTAAAAACCTGGCAGCCCCAGCATTTT,CASSLKTWQPQHF
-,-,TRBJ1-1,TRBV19,TGTGCCAGTAGTATCGGGCAGATACCCTCTGAAGCTTTCTTT,CASSIGQIPSEAFF
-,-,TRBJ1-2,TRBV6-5,TGTGCCAGCAGTTACTCGATAGGATCGACTGGCTACACCTTC,CASSYSIGSTGYTF